This T cell receptor (beta chain) was captured in a study of cytomegalovirus exposure and HLA in healthy donors. This clone appeared a single time. Antigen unknown. CDR1 is LNHDA and CDR2 is SQIVND in the germline V gene (reference sequence). V lost 3 bases and J lost 2; bases outside the gene matches: 9. This CDR3 is 16 amino acids long. Study outcomes and limitations: The study reported that TCR beta sequences accurately predicted HLA-A and HLA-B alleles in most subjects.

Researchers ran the PCR with 60 Vbeta and 13 Jbeta primers. Using immunoSEQ multiplex PCR, the repertoire was profiled, and TCRdb retains in-frame clones only, with some absent. This table has about 160,000 clones, 84% appearing once. The sample comprised PBMCs. The sequence was collected from a boy younger than 10 in good health and CMV-seronegative. The V and J genes are TRBV19 and TRBJ2-7; 8 positions agree with TRBD1. The CDR3 region has the DNA TGTGCCAGTAGTATTACGGAGGGACAGGTGACCTACGAGCAGTACTTC. It codes for CASSITEGQVTYEQYF.